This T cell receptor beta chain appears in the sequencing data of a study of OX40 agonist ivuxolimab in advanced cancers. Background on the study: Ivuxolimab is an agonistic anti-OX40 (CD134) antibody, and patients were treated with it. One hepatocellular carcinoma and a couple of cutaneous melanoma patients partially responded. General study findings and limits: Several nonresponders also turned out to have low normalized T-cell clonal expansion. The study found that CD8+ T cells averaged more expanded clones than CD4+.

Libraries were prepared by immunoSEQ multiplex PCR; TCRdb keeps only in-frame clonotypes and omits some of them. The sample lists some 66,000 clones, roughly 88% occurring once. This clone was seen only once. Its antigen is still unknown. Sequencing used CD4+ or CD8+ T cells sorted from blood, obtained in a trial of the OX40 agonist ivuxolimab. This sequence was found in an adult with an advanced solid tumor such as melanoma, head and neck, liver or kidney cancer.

This chain's CDR3 is CAISESPGGSRGYTF. The CDR3 DNA is TGTGCCATCAGTGAGTCCCCGGGAGGCAGTAGGGGCTACACCTTC. This sequence joins TRBV10-3 and TRBJ1-2; no firm D call. V was clipped by 0 bases and J by 8 bases, with 16 bases between them. This CDR3 is 15 amino acids long. Germline assignment: CDR1 ENHRY and CDR2 SYGVKD.